What follows is one T cell receptor beta chain and its context. Its antigen is unidentified. The sample belongs to a study of T cells after yellow fever vaccination. Study findings and constraints: Boosting was followed by the reappearance of most primary-vaccination clones (roughly 95% CD4, around 86% CD8). The appearance of a small share of clonotypes in both CD4 and CD8 compartments was observed.

The CDR3 runs 14 residues. Deletions cut 5 bases from V and 7 bases from J, with 17 bases between. The germline V gene has CDR1 MDHEN and CDR2 SYDVKM. UMIs were added to TCR cDNA along with a universal primer site when it was made by 5'RACE template switching. TCRdb used MiXCR to reprocess the 5' RACE reads, holding one entry per CDR3 protein. The data show fewer than 450,000 distinct CDR3 sequences, approximately 8% seen once. The chain employs TRBV28 and TRBJ1-1; D is ambiguous. The clonotype was recovered from a man between 18 and 35 years old who received the YFV17D yellow fever vaccine. Sequenced here: PBMCs, sampled roughly 47 days after the first yellow fever vaccination. The CDR3 spells CASSRKRRRGEAFF. Here the CDR3 DNA reads TGTGCCAGCAGTCGGAAACGCCGGCGGGGTGAAGCTTTCTTT.